The 18 T cell receptor beta chains listed next were all sequenced from one sample in a study of T cells expressing NK-cell markers (dated by TCRdb to 2020 to 2022). The library was made by 5' RACE. TCRdb names Illumina HiSeq 2000 as the instrument used. Based on TCRdb reprocessing of the reads, there is one entry per CDR3 protein sequence, and DNA is missing. The sample table includes a few hundred thousand distinct CDR3 sequences. The leading ten clones occupy roughly 3.6% of the sample. The sample consisted of blood T cells: a sorted CD56 or NKG2C T cell subset, CD4+ or CD8+ T cells, or bulk PBMC T cells (not recorded which). Every receptor here comes from a man aged 18 to 30 in good health. Donor details come from another sample of the same person, matched by shared clones.

The chain combines TRBV5-1 with TRBJ1-4; TCRdb's D call of TRBD1 is untestable without DNA. Germline V lookup: CDR1 SGHRS, CDR2 YFSETQ. The CDR3 is 13 residues long. Here the CDR3 reads CASSRDTTEKLFF.

This rearrangement joins TRBV6-2 or TRBV6-3 to TRBJ2-3; the D gene TCRdb calls, TRBD1, cannot be checked with no DNA. Germline CDR1 is MNHEY and CDR2 is SVGEGT. This CDR3 is built from 11 residues. The CDR3 spells CAAGRVDTQYF.

This chain uses TRBV20-1 with TRBJ1-1; TCRdb indicates TRBD1, and absent DNA this call remains unverified. This CDR3 spans 16 amino acids. Germline V gene lookup returns CDR1 DFQATT and CDR2 SNEGSKA (reference sequence). The CDR3 loop is CSAAPGTVIMNTEAFF.

The rearrangement joins TRBV12-3 or TRBV12-4 to TRBJ1-2; the D call of TRBD1 rests on TCRdb alone, since no DNA is present to check it. The CDR3 loop spans 14 amino acids. This CDR3 is CASSPRTGNYGYTF.

This chain links TRBV20-1 with TRBJ2-1; there is no DNA to check the TCRdb D call of TRBD2. Per germline, CDR1 DFQATT and CDR2 SNEGSKA (reference sequence). This CDR3 has 16 residues. Here the CDR3 reads CSARDAVSSGYNEQFF.

The CDR3: CAWRRQGVHEQYF. The genes are TRBV30 and TRBJ2-7. Germline CDR1 GTSNPN, CDR2 SVGIG (reference sequence). The CDR3 length is 13 residues.

This CDR3 is CASSDFKGEQFF. The chain has TRBV5-1 and TRBJ2-1; the D gene TCRdb calls, TRBD2, cannot be checked with no DNA. The CDR3 has 12 residues. The germline V gene encodes CDR1 SGHRS and CDR2 YFSETQ.

The chain links TRBV1 to TRBJ2-3. TRBV1 is a pseudogene locus. This CDR3 comprises 16 residues. This chain's CDR3 is CTSSQEPRLGTDTQYF.

V gene TRBV7-8 combines with J gene TRBJ2-3; TCRdb reports TRBD1, a call that lacks DNA to check it against. From germline, CDR1 is SGHVS and CDR2 FQNEAQ. The CDR3 extends over 14 amino acids. This CDR3 is CASSSTGHTDTQYF.

V gene TRBV6-2 or TRBV6-3 combines with J gene TRBJ2-1. CDR1 and CDR2 (germline): MNHEY, SVGEGT. The CDR3 extends over 11 amino acids. The CDR3 spells CASSGHGEQFF.

This chain links TRBV9 with TRBJ2-2; with no DNA, the TCRdb D assignment of TRBD2 cannot be verified. Germline V gene data show CDR1 as SGDLS and CDR2 as YYNGEE. The CDR3 runs to 14 residues. The CDR3 sequence is CASSVEGEGGELFF.

This chain links TRBV5-1 with TRBJ2-3; the D gene TCRdb calls, TRBD1, cannot be checked with no DNA. Germline V CDR1 and CDR2: SGHRS, YFSETQ. This CDR3 region has 14 residues. CDR3 amino acids: CASRGQEGTNTQYF.

The CDR3 here is CASSLLVPNEQFF. This rearrangement joins TRBV5-1 to TRBJ2-1; without DNA, the TCRdb call of TRBD2 cannot be checked. The CDR3 consists of 13 residues. The germline V gene has CDR1 SGHRS and CDR2 YFSETQ.

V and J are TRBV7-6 and TRBJ2-5; absent DNA, TCRdb's TRBD2 call cannot be checked. Germline V gene sequence: CDR1 SGHVS, CDR2 FNYEAQ. The CDR3 is 15 residues long. This CDR3 is CASSFGSGYQETQYF.

The chain employs TRBV24-1 and TRBJ2-1; TCRdb selects TRBD2, and the lack of DNA leaves this call unchecked. CDR3 length: 19 amino acids. Germline CDR1 and CDR2: KGHDR and SFDVKD. The CDR3 spells CATSDAKPIVGGRFNEQFF.

The chain has TRBV20-1 and TRBJ1-4; TCRdb outputs TRBD1, but without DNA this stays unchecked. CDR1 DFQATT and CDR2 SNEGSKA come from the germline V gene (reference sequence). This CDR3 is 13 amino acids long. The CDR3 protein is CSAPGQGNEKLFF.

V usage is TRBV9 and J usage is TRBJ2-3; the D call of TRBD2 rests on TCRdb alone, since no DNA is present to check it. Germline V gene sequence: CDR1 SGDLS, CDR2 YYNGEE. The CDR3 is 16 residues long. CDR3 loop: CASSVDGSGSADTQYF.

The J gene is TRBJ2-1, the V gene TRBV20-1; the TCRdb D gene call, TRBD2, has no DNA to confirm it. The germline V gene encodes CDR1 DFQATT and CDR2 SNEGSKA (reference sequence). The CDR3 is made up of 17 amino acids. CDR3 amino acids: CSARNPNAGGPSNEQFF.